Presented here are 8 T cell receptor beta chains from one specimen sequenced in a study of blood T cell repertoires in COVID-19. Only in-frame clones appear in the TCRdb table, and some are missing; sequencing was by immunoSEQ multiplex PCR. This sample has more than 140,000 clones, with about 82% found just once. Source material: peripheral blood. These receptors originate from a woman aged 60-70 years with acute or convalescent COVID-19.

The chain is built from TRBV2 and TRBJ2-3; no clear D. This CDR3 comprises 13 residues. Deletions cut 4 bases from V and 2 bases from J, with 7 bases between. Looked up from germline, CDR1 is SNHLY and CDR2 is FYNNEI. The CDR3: CASSAELTDTQYF. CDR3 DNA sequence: TGTGCCAGCAGTGCCGAGCTCACAGATACGCAGTATTTT.

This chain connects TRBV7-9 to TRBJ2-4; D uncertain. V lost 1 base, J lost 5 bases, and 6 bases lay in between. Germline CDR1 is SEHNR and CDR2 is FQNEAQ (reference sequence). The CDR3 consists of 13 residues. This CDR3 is CASSLGRQNIQYF. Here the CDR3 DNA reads TGTGCCAGCAGCTTAGGGCGGCAAAACATTCAGTACTTC.

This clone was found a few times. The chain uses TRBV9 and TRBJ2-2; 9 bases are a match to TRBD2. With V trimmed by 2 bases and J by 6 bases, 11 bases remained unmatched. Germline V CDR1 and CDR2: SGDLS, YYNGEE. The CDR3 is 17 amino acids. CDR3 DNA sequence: TGTGCCAGCAGCGTCCGGACTAGCGCCGGGAGCCCCGGGGAGCTGTTTTTT. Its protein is CASSVRTSAGSPGELFF. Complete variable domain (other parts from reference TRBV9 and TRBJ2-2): DSGVTQTPKHLITATGQRVTLRCSPRSGDLSVYWYQQSLDQGLQFLIQYYNGEERAKGNILERFSAQQFPDLHSELNLSSLELGDSALYFCASSVRTSAGSPGELFFGEGSRLTVL.

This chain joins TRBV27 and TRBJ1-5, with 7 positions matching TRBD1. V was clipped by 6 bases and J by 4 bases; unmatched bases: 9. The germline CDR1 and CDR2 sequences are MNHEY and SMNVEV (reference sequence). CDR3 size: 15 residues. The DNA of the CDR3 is TGTGCCAGCAGACGTGACAGGGCTCCAAATCAGCCCCAGCATTTT. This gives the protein CASRRDRAPNQPQHF.

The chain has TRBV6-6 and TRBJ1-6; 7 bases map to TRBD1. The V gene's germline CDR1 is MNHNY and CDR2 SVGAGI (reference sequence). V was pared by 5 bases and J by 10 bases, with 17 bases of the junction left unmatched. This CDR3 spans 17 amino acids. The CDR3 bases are TGTGCCAGCAGTCGTATGGCGGGACAGTTAAATTACTCACCCCTCCACTTT. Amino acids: CASSRMAGQLNYSPLHF.

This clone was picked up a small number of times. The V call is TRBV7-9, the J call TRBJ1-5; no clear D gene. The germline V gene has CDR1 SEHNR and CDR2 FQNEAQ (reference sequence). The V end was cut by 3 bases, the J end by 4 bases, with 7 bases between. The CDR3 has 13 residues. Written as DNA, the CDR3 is TGTGCCAGCAGCTTTGGAGGGAATCAGCCCCAGCATTTT. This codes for CASSFGGNQPQHF. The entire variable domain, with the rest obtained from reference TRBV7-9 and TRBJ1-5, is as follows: DTGVSQNPRHKITKRGQNVTFRCDPISEHNRLYWYRQTLGQGPEFLTYFQNEAQLEKSRLLSDRFSAERPKGSFSTLEIQRTEQGDSAMYLCASSFGGNQPQHFGDGTRLSIL.

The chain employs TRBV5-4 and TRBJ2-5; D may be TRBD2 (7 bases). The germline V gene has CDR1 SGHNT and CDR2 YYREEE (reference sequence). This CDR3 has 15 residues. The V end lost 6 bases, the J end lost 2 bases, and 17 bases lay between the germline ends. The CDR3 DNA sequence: TGTGCCAGCAACGAAGGGGGGGGATGGCAAGAGACCCAGTACTTC. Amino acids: CASNEGGGWQETQYF.

CDR3 bases: TGTGCCAGCAGTGAGCAGCGGGGAATGACTGAAGCTTTCTTT. Residues: CASSEQRGMTEAFF. The chain combines TRBV2 with TRBJ1-1; D not resolved. Trimming shortened V by 3 bases and J by 5 bases, and 13 bases separated the two germline ends. The CDR3 extends over 14 amino acids. The germline gives CDR1 SNHLY, CDR2 FYNNEI.